Following are 26 T cell receptor beta chains from one sample sequenced in a study of shared clonotypes between healthy human individuals. Naive CD8 isolation took CD45RO-negative cells positively selected for CCR7 and excluded terminally differentiated effector memory CD45RA+ cells. The method was immunoSEQ multiplex PCR; TCRdb's version includes in-frame clones alone and lacks a portion of them. This sample carries a few million clones, 90% to 95% of them seen once, and the ten largest clones take approximately 1.7%. The sample taken for sequencing was naive CD8+ T cells from PBMCs. Receptors were obtained from a young man in good health. Some clones in this sample may be carry-over from other donors' samples.

Concerning this clone itself: Different DNA sequences within this sample yield the same CDR3. This sequence joins TRBV27 and TRBJ2-7, with 7 bases that match TRBD2. The junction had 5 bases not matched to a gene; V was cut back by 3 bases and J by 0 bases. Per germline, CDR1 MNHEY and CDR2 SMNVEV (reference sequence). The CDR3 totals 15 residues. The CDR3 protein is CASSFSSGGSYEQYF. In nucleotides, the CDR3 is TGTGCCAGCAGTTTCTCTTCGGGGGGCTCCTACGAGCAGTACTTC.

This chain uses TRBV7-2 with TRBJ2-2, with a weak D call TRBD2 (5 bases). V was shortened by 5 bases and J by 7 bases, with 17 bases between the two germline ends. Germline CDR1 reads SGHTA; CDR2 reads FQGNSA. The CDR3 consists of 15 residues. CDR3 protein: CASSTRLPLGGELFF. In DNA, the CDR3 is TGTGCCAGCAGCACCCGACTACCCCTAGGCGGGGAGCTGTTTTTT.

The chain is built from TRBV27 and TRBJ2-1; no definite D call. The CDR3 totals 15 residues. Germline assignment: CDR1 MNHEY and CDR2 SMNVEV (reference sequence). The germline V and J ends were trimmed by 6 bases and 4 bases, with 16 bases remaining between them. CDR3 sequence: CASSIEPLKYNEQFF. Here the CDR3 DNA reads TGTGCCAGCAGCATCGAGCCTCTGAAGTACAATGAGCAGTTCTTC.

The rearrangement links TRBV9 to TRBJ2-7; TRBD1 or TRBD2 may be the D gene (6 bases each). In germline, CDR1 is SGDLS, CDR2 YYNGEE. The ends were cut back, 4 bases at V and 1 base at J, with 15 bases in the middle. The CDR3 is 15 amino acids. The CDR3 DNA reads as TGTGCCAGCAGCCCCGGAGGAGGGGGTTCCTACGAGCAGTACTTC. This gives the protein CASSPGGGGSYEQYF.

The chain recombines TRBV9 with TRBJ2-3, with TRBD1 as a possible D gene (5 bases). CDR3 size: 20 residues. Per germline, CDR1 SGDLS and CDR2 YYNGEE. Trimming pared 3 bases from V and 0 bases from J, leaving 26 bases between. The CDR3 DNA follows: TGTGCCAGCAGCGCCCACCTGGGGCAGGAGATAACTACTAGCACAGATACGCAGTATTTT. It encodes CASSAHLGQEITTSTDTQYF.

The rearrangement uses TRBV4-1 and TRBJ2-1; no clear D gene. The CDR3 runs 15 residues. Trimming left V 0 bases short and J 6 bases short, with 12 bases between. Germline V gene data show CDR1 as MGHRA and CDR2 as YSYEKL. The CDR3 coding sequence is TGCGCCAGCAGCCAAGAACCGGGCCAAGTCAATGAGCAGTTCTTC. This translates into CASSQEPGQVNEQFF.

This chain uses TRBV11-2 with TRBJ2-2, with D perhaps matching TRBD1 (5 bases). V lost 5 bases and J lost 0, with 10 bases in between. CDR3 length: 15 residues. Per the germline V gene, CDR1 is SGHAT and CDR2 is FQNNGV. CDR3 region: CASSQDRANTGELFF. In DNA, the CDR3 is TGTGCCAGCAGCCAAGACAGAGCGAACACCGGGGAGCTGTTTTTT. Based on the CDR3 plus reference TRBV11-2 and TRBJ2-2, the full variable domain is EAGVAQSPRYKIIEKRQSVAFWCNPISGHATLYWYQQILGQGPKLLIQFQNNGVVDDSQLPKDRFSAERLKGVDSTLKIQPAKLEDSAVYLCASSQDRANTGELFFGEGSRLTVL.

The CDR3 protein is CAISVSRDRDSYEQYF. The DNA for the CDR3 is TGTGCCATCAGTGTCTCTAGGGACAGGGATTCCTACGAGCAGTACTTC. The chain combines TRBV10-3 with TRBJ2-7, with TRBD1 matching 9 bases. This CDR3 has 16 residues. Germline V lookup: CDR1 ENHRY, CDR2 SYGVKD. V was pared by 4 bases and J by 1 base, with 8 bases of the junction left unmatched.

The chain is built from TRBV11-2 and TRBJ2-1, with a weak D call TRBD1 (5 bases). The CDR3 sequence is 14 residues long. Trimming removed 5 bases at V and 7 bases at J, with 15 bases between. Germline V gene sequence: CDR1 SGHAT, CDR2 FQNNGV. The CDR3 here is CASSPWTIENEQFF. In DNA form, the CDR3 reads TGTGCCAGCAGCCCTTGGACAATTGAGAATGAGCAGTTCTTC.

V usage is TRBV2 and J usage is TRBJ2-1; 8 bases align to TRBD2. Looked up from germline, CDR1 is SNHLY and CDR2 is FYNNEI. The CDR3 runs to 17 residues. V was clipped by 4 bases and J by 7 bases; unmatched bases: 15. CDR3 residues: CASSAAPGLENTNEQFF. CDR3 DNA: TGTGCCAGCAGTGCCGCCCCGGGACTAGAGAATACTAATGAGCAGTTCTTC. The full variable domain, completed using reference TRBV2 and TRBJ2-1, is EPEVTQTPSHQVTQMGQEVILRCVPISNHLYFYWYRQILGQKVEFLVSFYNNEISEKSEIFDDQFSVERPDGSNFTLKIRSTKLEDSAMYFCASSAAPGLENTNEQFFGPGTRLTVL.

Turning to this clone: This same CDR3 is encoded by further DNA sequences in the sample. The chain combines TRBV7-9 with TRBJ1-4; weak D call: TRBD1 (6 bases). Per germline, CDR1 SEHNR and CDR2 FQNEAQ (reference sequence). The V end lost 8 bases, the J end lost 4 bases, and 8 bases lay between the germline ends. The CDR3 is 12 amino acids. CDR3 protein: CASGGGNEKLFF. The CDR3 DNA is TGTGCCAGCGGAGGGGGTAATGAAAAACTGTTTTTT.

The chain has TRBV7-3 and TRBJ2-1, with 9 bases aligning to TRBD1. Germline CDR1 SGHTA, CDR2 FQGTGA. V was clipped by 1 base and J by 7 bases; unmatched bases: 5. This CDR3 spans 15 amino acids. CDR3 nucleotide sequence: TGTGCCAGCAGCTTAAGGGACAGGGAGTTTAATGAGCAGTTCTTC. Protein product: CASSLRDREFNEQFF.

For the CDR3, the DNA is TGTGCCTGGAGTTTGGGGATCTACGAGCAGTACTTC. This translates into CAWSLGIYEQYF. The chain is built from TRBV30 and TRBJ2-7, with D unclear. The V end lost 2 bases, the J end lost 3 bases, and 8 bases lay between the germline ends. The CDR3 is made up of 12 amino acids. Germline V gene lookup returns CDR1 GTSNPN and CDR2 SVGIG (reference sequence).

The chain uses TRBV23-1 and TRBJ2-3; D is undetermined. TRBV23-1 is designated an ORF whose function remains uncertain. The CDR3 covers 16 residues. V was clipped by 6 bases and J by 4 bases, with 20 bases between them. For the CDR3, the DNA is TGCGCCAGCAGGGCCGGATTCGGAGTTGTGGCAGATACGCAGTATTTT. Translation: CASRAGFGVVADTQYF.

On this clone itself: Distinct nucleotide sequences in the sample also encode this CDR3. V usage is TRBV5-1 and J usage is TRBJ2-7; maybe TRBD1 (5 bases). CDR3 length: 14 residues. V was shortened by 1 base and J by 1 base, with 9 bases between the two germline ends. The germline V gene encodes CDR1 SGHRS and CDR2 YFSETQ. Written as DNA, the CDR3 is TGCGCCAGCAGCTTGAGGCAGGGTTCCTACGAGCAGTACTTC. It translates to CASSLRQGSYEQYF.

In regard to this clone: Other DNA sequences in the sample encode the same CDR3. The chain is built from TRBV29-1 and TRBJ2-7; 7 bases are shared with TRBD2. Germline V gene lookup returns CDR1 SQVTM and CDR2 ANQGSEA. Losses at the gene ends were 4 bases for V and 1 base for J; bases not matched to a gene: 4. The CDR3 covers 13 residues. The CDR3 is CSVAGTTSYEQYF. In DNA, the CDR3 is TGCAGCGTTGCCGGGACTACTTCCTACGAGCAGTACTTC.

This chain uses TRBV7-9 with TRBJ1-2; D remains ambiguous. The CDR3 extends over 14 amino acids. V shed 2 bases and J shed 3 bases, with 10 bases lying between them. Germline-derived CDR1 and CDR2 are SEHNR and FQNEAQ (reference sequence). The CDR3 region has the DNA TGTGCCAGCAGCTTAAGGGAATCGGACTATGGCTACACCTTC. Its translation is CASSLRESDYGYTF.

The chain carries TRBV5-6 and TRBJ1-5; D unresolved. CDR3 size: 17 residues. CDR1 and CDR2 from the germline V gene are SGHDT and YYEEEE. V shed 1 base and J shed 4 bases, with 18 bases lying between them. The CDR3 DNA reads TGTGCCAGCAGCTTGTCGTCAGCCTCTTTATTGAATCAGCCCCAGCATTTT. As protein: CASSLSSASLLNQPQHF.

The CDR3 reads CASSHGRVNEQFF. CDR3 in DNA: TGCGCCAGCAGCCACGGACGAGTTAATGAGCAGTTCTTC. V is TRBV4-1 and J is TRBJ2-1; no clear D gene. The CDR3 consists of 13 residues. CDR1 is MGHRA and CDR2 is YSYEKL in the germline V gene. V was pared by 3 bases and J by 7 bases, with 10 bases between.

V usage is TRBV7-2 and J usage is TRBJ1-4, with 7 nucleotides matching TRBD1. Germline trimming cut 5 bases from V and 4 bases from J; bases unmatched to any gene: 7. The V gene's germline CDR1 is SGHTA and CDR2 FQGNSA. The CDR3 consists of 15 residues. This CDR3 reads CASSAGQAYNEKLFF. The CDR3 bases are TGTGCCAGCAGCGCCGGACAGGCCTATAATGAAAAACTGTTTTTT.

The chain joins TRBV2 to TRBJ2-1, with D uncertain. This CDR3 contains 13 residues. V was clipped by 4 bases and J by 4 bases, with 8 bases between them. From germline, CDR1 is SNHLY and CDR2 FYNNEI. The CDR3 bases are TGTGCCAGCAGTGTCGGCCGTTACAATGAGCAGTTCTTC. This translates into CASSVGRYNEQFF. Supplemented by reference TRBV2 and TRBJ2-1, the full variable domain reads EPEVTQTPSHQVTQMGQEVILRCVPISNHLYFYWYRQILGQKVEFLVSFYNNEISEKSEIFDDQFSVERPDGSNFTLKIRSTKLEDSAMYFCASSVGRYNEQFFGPGTRLTVL.

This chain joins TRBV19 and TRBJ2-7; D gene unclear. Germline CDR1 reads LNHDA; CDR2 reads SQIVND (reference sequence). The CDR3 consists of 16 residues. The V and J ends lost 7 bases and 5 bases respectively, with 24 bases between them. CDR3 nucleotides: TGTGCCAGTAACCGATTATTGGGCCCCCGGCCCCACGAGCAGTACTTC. Translating gives CASNRLLGPRPHEQYF.

The rearrangement uses TRBV9 and TRBJ2-2; the D is unclear. The CDR3 has 14 amino acids. Trimming took 0 bases from V and 3 from J, leaving 6 bases between them. From germline, CDR1 is SGDLS and CDR2 YYNGEE. The CDR3 loop is CASSVALDTGELFF. The CDR3 DNA sequence: TGTGCCAGCAGCGTAGCTCTCGACACCGGGGAGCTGTTTTTT.

J is TRBJ2-7 and V is TRBV28, with D hard to call. CDR1 and CDR2 (germline): MDHEN, SYDVKM. There are 13 residues in the CDR3. Trimming stripped 3 bases from V and 2 bases from J, with 8 bases between. DNA for the CDR3: TGTGCCAGCAGTTTTACAGACCCCTACGAGCAGTACTTC. Encoded protein: CASSFTDPYEQYF.

The chain carries TRBV9 and TRBJ2-7, with D perhaps matching TRBD2 (6 bases). CDR1 and CDR2 from the germline V gene are SGDLS and YYNGEE. The CDR3 covers 14 residues. V lost 1 base and J 1 base, leaving 9 bases between the germline ends. CDR3 loop: CASSVRDSSYEQYF. The CDR3 nucleotides are TGTGCCAGCAGCGTAAGGGACTCTTCCTACGAGCAGTACTTC.

This chain joins TRBV13 and TRBJ2-3; TRBD2 is a possible D gene (7 bases). The CDR3 totals 16 residues. CDR1 PRHDT and CDR2 FYEKMQ come from the germline V gene (reference sequence). V was pared by 1 base and J by 5 bases, with 16 bases between. In nucleotides, the CDR3 is TGTGCCAGCAGCTTAGAGGGGGGAGGGCCAGGAGATACGCAGTATTTT. Its protein product is CASSLEGGGPGDTQYF.